Listed here is a single T cell receptor beta chain. Germline V gene data show CDR1 as GTSNPN and CDR2 as SVGIG (reference sequence). CDR3 length: 14 amino acids. Trimming took off 4 bases at V and 2 bases at J, with 15 bases between the two ends. The record originates from a study of beta chain features in type 1 diabetes. The study reverse transcribed the entire isolated RNA, so it sequenced expressed TCRB transcripts. Sequencing was performed with immunoSEQ multiplex PCR; in TCRdb, only in-frame clones are kept and a portion is missing. The data hold hundreds of thousands of clones, with around 28% observed a single time.

Sequences were obtained from naive CD4+ T cells from blood. The chain has TRBV30 and TRBJ2-7; D possibly corresponds to TRBD1 (6 bases). This sequence originates from a young man in good health. The DNA for the CDR3 is TGTGCCTGGACCGGAAGGGACAAAACCTACGAGCAGTACTTC. Its protein product is CAWTGRDKTYEQYF.